The 29 T cell receptor beta chains listed next were all sequenced from one sample in a study of vaccination and CD4 T cells after COVID-19 (dated by TCRdb to the early 2020s). The treatment or condition label for this specimen denotes: roughly ten-day PBMC culture with coronavirus spike peptide pools or control peptides (ViraFEST assay). Libraries were constructed by PCR. Sequenced using an Illumina iSeq 100. DNA from cultured CD4+ T cells underwent TCR sequencing with the Oncomine TCR Beta short-read assay at the Johns Hopkins FTIC core. In-frame beta chains were kept once TCRdb had trimmed the public reads at Q25 with fastp and called clones with MiXCR. Each CDR3 protein gets just one entry, which takes the most common genes and DNA from the rows behind it. The sample includes about 21,000 distinct CDR3 sequences, with about 56% observed a single time. The top ten clonotypes cover roughly 10% of the sample.

Their antigen targets remain unknown. The sequenced sample was CD4+ T cells from blood, cultured in vitro. Receptor source: a human donor who had recovered from COVID-19.

V and J are TRBV27 and TRBJ2-7; 8 bases match TRBD2. This CDR3 is built from 14 residues. After removal of 5 bases from V and 4 bases from J, the junction contained 7 bases not matched to a gene. Germline CDR1 and CDR2: MNHEY and SMNVEV (reference sequence). The CDR3, as DNA: TGTGCCAGCAGTCCGGGGGGGCTTCCGTACGAGCAGTACTTC. Translating gives CASSPGGLPYEQYF.

The V gene is TRBV6-5, the J gene TRBJ2-7; 7 bases line up with TRBD1. This CDR3 region has 15 residues. Unmatched junction bases numbered 3, after V lost 0 bases and J lost 1 base. Germline-derived CDR1 and CDR2 are MNHEY and SVGAGI. The CDR3 coding sequence is TGTGCCAGCAGTTACTCCAGGGGGTCTTCCTACGAGCAGTACTTC. Translation: CASSYSRGSSYEQYF.

The gene calls are TRBV19 and TRBJ1-1; D may be TRBD1 (6 bases). Germline loops: CDR1 LNHDA, CDR2 SQIVND (reference sequence). The CDR3 spans 16 residues. Trimming removed 9 bases from V and 0 bases from J, with 20 bases in between. The CDR3: CASTKTSQGLNTEAFF. CDR3 coding DNA: TGTGCCAGCACAAAAACGAGCCAGGGGTTGAACACTGAAGCTTTCTTT.

This clonotype was detected a few times. The chain has TRBV20-1 and TRBJ2-3; no definite D call. This CDR3 is built from 12 residues. In germline, CDR1 is DFQATT, CDR2 SNEGSKA (reference sequence). Deletions cut 5 bases from V and 5 bases from J, with 11 bases between. DNA for the CDR3: TGCAGTGCTCGGCCCAGCCTAGATACGCAGTATTTT. Its protein product is CSARPSLDTQYF.

This chain links TRBV11-3 with TRBJ1-2; TRBD1 matches 7 bases. The J segment lost 2 bases and the V segment lost 4 bases, leaving 10 bases of the junction unmatched. Germline CDR1 is SGHNT and CDR2 is YENEEA. This CDR3 is 16 amino acids long. CDR3 in amino acids: CASSYASGTVNYGYTF. The CDR3 DNA sequence: TGTGCCAGCAGCTACGCCTCCGGGACAGTAAACTATGGCTACACCTTC.

The rearrangement links TRBV28 to TRBJ2-5; tentatively, D is TRBD2 (6 bases). This CDR3 spans 13 amino acids. V was clipped by 5 bases and J by 5 bases, with 12 bases between them. Per the germline V gene, CDR1 is MDHEN and CDR2 is SYDVKM. The CDR3 loop reads CASSPTSPETQYF. CDR3 bases: TGTGCCAGCAGTCCGACTAGTCCGGAGACCCAGTACTTC.

The V call is TRBV20-1, the J call TRBJ1-5; TRBD1 matches 9 bases. Germline V CDR1 and CDR2: DFQATT, SNEGSKA (reference sequence). The CDR3 runs 14 residues. The junction had 8 bases not matched to a gene; V was cut back by 6 bases and J by 5 bases. The CDR3 spells CSASPQGADQPQHF. CDR3 DNA: TGCAGTGCGAGCCCACAGGGGGCAGATCAGCCCCAGCATTTT.

This clonotype showed up just a few times. The chain has TRBV30 and TRBJ1-2; TRBD1 is a possible D gene (6 bases). Trimming shortened V by 0 bases and J by 8 bases, and 13 bases separated the two germline ends. The CDR3 sequence is 13 residues long. In germline, CDR1 is GTSNPN, CDR2 SVGIG (reference sequence). CDR3: CAWSVQGTGGYTF. The CDR3, as DNA: TGTGCCTGGAGTGTACAGGGCACCGGGGGCTACACCTTC.

The V gene is TRBV6-1, the J gene TRBJ1-2; D is unresolved. Germline-derived CDR1 and CDR2 are MNHNS and SASEGT. V was pared by 5 bases and J by 3 bases, with 13 bases between. CDR3 size: 14 residues. The CDR3 sequence: CASSSPAMYYGYTF. DNA of the CDR3: TGTGCCAGCAGTAGTCCAGCGATGTACTATGGCTACACCTTC.

A few counts support this clonotype. This rearrangement joins TRBV6-1 to TRBJ1-2, with no clear D. The germline V and J ends were trimmed by 4 bases and 8 bases, with 17 bases remaining between them. The CDR3 is 14 amino acids. Germline CDR1 reads MNHNS; CDR2 reads SASEGT. In DNA, the CDR3 is TGTGCCAGCAGTGTCCGGAGGAGTCTGGAAGGCTACACCTTC. It encodes CASSVRRSLEGYTF.

The chain has TRBV6-4 and TRBJ2-3; TRBD2 matches 12 bases. CDR1 is MRHNA, CDR2 SNTAGT, per germline. CDR3 length: 15 amino acids. After removal of 4 bases from V and 1 base from J, the junction contained 0 bases not matched to a gene. CDR3 in DNA: TGTGCCAGCAGTGGACTAGCGGGGGGCACAGATACGCAGTATTTT. It is translated as CASSGLAGGTDTQYF.

The CDR3 spells CASSLPLTGNTIYF. CDR3 nucleotides: TGTGCCAGCAGTTTACCACTGACTGGAAACACCATATATTTT. This rearrangement joins TRBV28 to TRBJ1-3, with D hard to call. CDR1 is MDHEN and CDR2 is SYDVKM in the germline V gene. There are 14 residues in the CDR3. Trimming left V 2 bases short and J 2 bases short, with 7 bases between.

The chain combines TRBV6-5 with TRBJ2-7; 8 bases match TRBD1. CDR3 length: 16 amino acids. The V gene end was trimmed by 2 bases and the J gene end by 2 bases; junction bases not matched to a gene: 8. CDR1 MNHEY and CDR2 SVGAGI come from the germline V gene. CDR3 loop: CASSYPTGQGPYEQYF. The CDR3, as DNA: TGTGCCAGCAGTTACCCCACTGGACAGGGTCCCTACGAGCAGTACTTC.

The V gene is TRBV7-8, the J gene TRBJ1-4; 7 bases line up with TRBD1. V gave up 2 bases and J gave up 5 bases; unmatched junction bases: 5. Germline CDR1 and CDR2: SGHVS and FQNEAQ. The CDR3 covers 15 residues. CDR3 amino acids: CASSLSEQGNEKLFF. The CDR3 DNA reads as TGTGCCAGCAGCTTATCAGAACAGGGGAATGAAAAACTGTTTTTT. The whole variable domain, filled in from reference TRBV7-8 and TRBJ1-4, reads GAGVSQSPRYKVAKRGQDVALRCDPISGHVSLFWYQQALGQGPEFLTYFQNEAQLDKSGLPSDRFFAERPEGSVSTLKIQRTQQEDSAVYLCASSLSEQGNEKLFFGSGTQLSVL.

This chain joins TRBV29-1 and TRBJ1-2; unclear D gene. This CDR3 has 12 amino acids. In germline, CDR1 is SQVTM, CDR2 ANQGSEA. V was pared by 4 bases and J by 6 bases, with 12 bases between. CDR3 DNA: TGCAGCGTTGTTCGGCAGGAGGATGGCTACACCTTC. Encoded protein: CSVVRQEDGYTF.

This chain connects TRBV4-3 to TRBJ2-7; 9 bases map to TRBD1. V shed 3 bases, J shed 1 base, and the junction held 4 bases outside the gene matches. This CDR3 comprises 15 residues. Germline lookup yields CDR1 LGHNA and CDR2 YSLEER. In nucleotides, the CDR3 is TGCGCCAGCAGCCAGGCCGGGACAGGGTCCTACGAGCAGTACTTC. Protein sequence: CASSQAGTGSYEQYF.

This clonotype showed up just a few times. The chain links TRBV2 to TRBJ1-2; TRBD1 matches 9 bases. CDR3 length equals 15 residues. Trimming took 8 bases from V and 4 from J; bases not matched to a gene: 11. CDR1 and CDR2 from the germline V gene are SNHLY and FYNNEI. In DNA, the CDR3 is TGTGCCAGCCTGGGGAGGGACAGGGATCGCTATGGCTACACCTTC. Translation gives CASLGRDRDRYGYTF.

The V gene is TRBV30, the J gene TRBJ1-2; no clear D. The CDR3 is 12 amino acids. V lost 1 base and J lost 8, with 11 bases in between. Germline CDR1 reads GTSNPN; CDR2 reads SVGIG (reference sequence). CDR3 sequence reads: CAWSEGYNGYTF. The CDR3 nucleotides read TGTGCCTGGAGTGAAGGGTATAACGGCTACACCTTC. Full variable domain (rest looked up from reference TRBV30 and TRBJ1-2): SQTIHQWPATLVQPVGSPLSLECTVEGTSNPNLYWYRQAAGRGLQLLFYSVGIGQISSEVPQNLSASRPQDRQFILSSKKLLLSDSGFYLCAWSEGYNGYTFGSGTRLTVV.

V and J are TRBV5-1 and TRBJ2-5; 9 bases fit TRBD2. Germline V gene lookup returns CDR1 SGHRS and CDR2 YFSETQ. CDR3 length: 15 residues. J lost 1 base, V lost 5 bases, and 6 bases had no gene match. The CDR3 protein is CASSSSGSVQETQYF. The CDR3 DNA sequence: TGCGCCAGCAGTAGTAGCGGGAGCGTCCAAGAGACCCAGTACTTC.

The CDR3 DNA is TGCAGTGCTAGACAGGGATCGGGGTATAATTCACCCCTCCACTTT. This encodes CSARQGSGYNSPLHF. The chain employs TRBV20-1 and TRBJ1-6; TRBD1 is a possible D gene (5 bases). Per the germline V gene, CDR1 is DFQATT and CDR2 is SNEGSKA (reference sequence). The V gene lost 2 bases and the J gene lost 4 bases, with 12 bases spanning the gap. The CDR3 is made up of 15 amino acids.

V is TRBV2 and J is TRBJ2-7; 8 positions match TRBD1. CDR3 length: 11 amino acids. Unmatched junction bases numbered 1, after V lost 6 bases and J lost 6 bases. Per the germline V gene, CDR1 is SNHLY and CDR2 is FYNNEI. The CDR3 DNA sequence: TGTGCCAGCAGGACAGGGGTCGAGCAGTACTTC. It specifies CASRTGVEQYF.

The chain employs TRBV24-1 and TRBJ2-2; D might be TRBD2 (6 bases). The V gene lost 5 bases and the J gene lost 7 bases, with 13 bases spanning the gap. In germline, CDR1 is KGHDR, CDR2 SFDVKD. The CDR3 spans 14 residues. CDR3 region: CATSGDLLYGELFF. In DNA form, the CDR3 reads TGTGCCACCAGTGGGGACTTGTTGTACGGGGAGCTGTTTTTT.

This rearrangement joins TRBV11-2 to TRBJ1-1; D ambiguous. V dropped 5 bases and J dropped 0 bases, with 16 bases sitting between them. The CDR3 consists of 16 residues. The germline V gene has CDR1 SGHAT and CDR2 FQNNGV. The CDR3 nucleotides are TGTGCCAGCAGCCCAGGACGGACGATAATGAACACTGAAGCTTTCTTT. Its translation: CASSPGRTIMNTEAFF. Filled out from reference TRBV11-2 and TRBJ1-1, the complete variable domain reads EAGVAQSPRYKIIEKRQSVAFWCNPISGHATLYWYQQILGQGPKLLIQFQNNGVVDDSQLPKDRFSAERLKGVDSTLKIQPAKLEDSAVYLCASSPGRTIMNTEAFFGQGTRLTVV.

This clonotype turned up a few times. The rearrangement uses TRBV7-2 and TRBJ2-7, with D perhaps being TRBD1 or TRBD2 (5 bases each). Trimming took off 1 base at V and 3 bases at J, with 22 bases between the two ends. The CDR3 has 18 amino acids. Per the germline V gene, CDR1 is SGHTA and CDR2 is FQGNSA. The CDR3 sequence: CASSLVGTRAGKLYEQYF. CDR3 bases: TGTGCCAGCAGCTTAGTGGGGACCAGGGCAGGAAAGCTCTACGAGCAGTACTTC.

The genes are TRBV6-5 and TRBJ1-5; 12 bases match TRBD1. The CDR3 totals 17 residues. CDR1 and CDR2 from the germline V gene are MNHEY and SVGAGI. The V segment lost 4 bases and the J segment 6 bases; nucleotides outside the gene matches: 10. The CDR3 DNA follows: TGTGCCAGCAGTTCGCTGAGCCGGGACAGGGGGCGTCAGCCCCAGCATTTT. Protein: CASSSLSRDRGRQPQHF.

The chain employs TRBV12-3 or TRBV12-4 and TRBJ1-2; no clear D gene. V was trimmed by 2 bases and J by 9 bases, leaving 4 bases between them. The CDR3 is made up of 10 amino acids. The CDR3, as DNA: TGTGCCAGCAGTTTACTCTGCTACACCTTC. It is translated as CASSLLCYTF.

V usage is TRBV23-1 and J usage is TRBJ1-1; 9 bases match TRBD1. TRBV23-1 is placed among ORFs of uncertain function. The CDR3 spans 15 residues. Unmatched junction bases numbered 10, after V lost 5 bases and J lost 6 bases. The CDR3 reads CASSENRGRLSEAFF. In DNA form, the CDR3 reads TGCGCCAGCAGTGAAAACAGGGGGCGTCTCTCTGAAGCTTTCTTT.

The chain employs TRBV6-2 or TRBV6-3 and TRBJ2-1, with TRBD2 matching over 7 bases. CDR3 length: 14 residues. Per germline, CDR1 MNHEY and CDR2 SVGEGT. V lost 7 bases to trimming and J lost 4 bases; unmatched junction nucleotides: 7. The chain's CDR3 is CASTPAGTYNEQFF. The CDR3 DNA reads as TGTGCCAGCACCCCAGCGGGAACTTACAATGAGCAGTTCTTC.

V gene TRBV11-3 combines with J gene TRBJ2-5; 7 positions match TRBD2. Germline values: CDR1 SGHNT, CDR2 YENEEA. The CDR3 is 15 residues long. Germline trimming cut 2 bases from V and 5 bases from J; bases unmatched to any gene: 8. The CDR3 region is CASSLWGGVIETQYF. The CDR3 coding sequence is TGTGCCAGCAGCTTATGGGGGGGGGTTATCGAGACCCAGTACTTC. Based on the CDR3 plus reference TRBV11-3 and TRBJ2-5, the full variable domain is EAGVVQSPRYKIIEKKQPVAFWCNPISGHNTLYWYLQNLGQGPELLIRYENEEAVDDSQLPKDRFSAERLKGVDSTLKIQPAELGDSAVYLCASSLWGGVIETQYFGPGTRLLVL.